Shown below are 22 T cell receptor beta chains from a single sample sequenced in a study of a mutant IDH1 vaccine in newly diagnosed glioma. Produced via immunoSEQ multiplex PCR; TCRdb's table is partial and in-frame only. The sample carries fewer than 35,000 clones, nearly 90% recorded once. Described time point: week 11, during vaccination. Each dose of the vaccine consisted of 300 ug of mutant IDH1 20-mer peptide, with topical imiquimod. These TCRs are of unknown antigen specificity. Material: PBMCs, obtained from a glioma patient whose treatment included an IDH1 peptide vaccine. The receptors come from a man younger than 35 with glioma.

V usage is TRBV4-2 and J usage is TRBJ2-5; a possible D gene is TRBD1 (6 bases). The CDR3 runs 16 residues. The germline V gene encodes CDR1 LGHNA and CDR2 YNFKEQ. V dropped 1 base and J dropped 3 bases, with 15 bases sitting between them. The CDR3 DNA reads as TGTGCCAGCAGCCAAGCCGGGACACGTCGAAAAGAGACCCAGTACTTC. This sequence encodes CASSQAGTRRKETQYF.

Of note for this clone: Other DNA sequences in this specimen translate into the identical CDR3. The chain joins TRBV19 to TRBJ1-5; D gene unclear. The CDR3 totals 12 residues. Trimming left V 3 bases short and J 5 bases short, with 5 bases between. Germline CDR1 LNHDA, CDR2 SQIVND (reference sequence). The CDR3: CASSIRDQPQHF. The CDR3 bases are TGTGCCAGTAGTATTCGGGATCAGCCCCAGCATTTT.

CDR3 nucleotide sequence: TGTGCCAGCAGCCCGCGTGGCTCGGAAAAACTGTTTTTT. It yields the protein CASSPRGSEKLFF. J is TRBJ1-4 and V is TRBV7-9; no firm D call. The germline V gene encodes CDR1 SEHNR and CDR2 FQNEAQ (reference sequence). The V end lost 5 bases, the J end lost 8 bases, and 12 bases lay between the germline ends. The CDR3 runs to 13 residues.

This rearrangement joins TRBV5-6 to TRBJ1-2; D not resolved. The CDR3 is 16 residues long. The germline V gene has CDR1 SGHDT and CDR2 YYEEEE. Trimming took 6 bases from V and 2 from J, leaving 20 bases between them. As DNA, the CDR3 is TGTGCCAGCACCAACCTGGGAGAGGGTTTAAACTATGGCTACACCTTC. It codes for CASTNLGEGLNYGYTF.

V usage is TRBV5-6 and J usage is TRBJ1-2, with a weak D call TRBD1 (5 bases). Per germline, CDR1 SGHDT and CDR2 YYEEEE. V lost 4 bases and J lost 4, with 20 bases in between. CDR3 size: 16 residues. The CDR3 sequence is CASSPQAGRVGYGYTF. CDR3 bases: TGTGCCAGCAGCCCCCAAGCCGGCAGGGTCGGCTATGGCTACACCTTC.

This chain uses TRBV10-3 with TRBJ1-5; D remains ambiguous. The germline gives CDR1 ENHRY, CDR2 SYGVKD. The V end lost 3 bases, the J end lost 0 bases, and 9 bases lay between the germline ends. CDR3 length equals 15 residues. In DNA, the CDR3 is TGTGCCATCAGTGACCTGGAGTATAGCAATCAGCCCCAGCATTTT. Amino acids: CAISDLEYSNQPQHF.

This rearrangement joins TRBV7-2 to TRBJ2-3; D may be TRBD1 (5 bases). Germline CDR1 reads SGHTA; CDR2 reads FQGNSA. The V end was cut by 2 bases, the J end by 0 bases, with 9 bases between. This CDR3 is built from 15 residues. The CDR3 loop reads CASSLRQTSTDTQYF. In DNA form, the CDR3 reads TGTGCCAGCAGCTTAAGACAGACTAGCACAGATACGCAGTATTTT.

The genes are TRBV2 and TRBJ1-2; a weak D match, TRBD1 (5 bases). The V gene's germline CDR1 is SNHLY and CDR2 FYNNEI. This CDR3 is 14 amino acids long. Trimming left V 9 bases short and J 6 bases short, with 20 bases between. CDR3 sequence reads: CASASWGVGNGYTF. In DNA form, the CDR3 reads TGTGCCAGTGCCTCTTGGGGGGTTGGGAATGGCTACACCTTC.

V usage is TRBV4-3 and J usage is TRBJ1-2, with TRBD1 as a possible D gene (6 bases). The CDR3 has 14 amino acids. CDR1 LGHNA and CDR2 YSLEER come from the germline V gene. Trimming removed 0 bases at V and 8 bases at J, with 13 bases between. CDR3 nucleotides: TGCGCCAGCAGCCAAGATAGGGCAGGGGACGGCTACACCTTC. This encodes CASSQDRAGDGYTF.

The CDR3 region has the DNA TGTGCCTGGAACGTCGGGACAGGGGATGAAAAACTGTTTTTT. Protein: CAWNVGTGDEKLFF. The rearrangement links TRBV30 to TRBJ1-4; 10 nucleotides match TRBD1. Per germline, CDR1 GTSNPN and CDR2 SVGIG (reference sequence). The CDR3 runs to 14 residues. The trim removed 4 bases at V and 6 bases at J, leaving 5 bases unmatched.

The chain uses TRBV27 and TRBJ1-5; TRBD1 might be the D (6 bases). Germline CDR1 and CDR2: MNHEY and SMNVEV (reference sequence). The CDR3 runs 16 residues. The V end lost 2 bases, the J end lost 2 bases, and 13 bases lay between the germline ends. Written as DNA, the CDR3 is TGTGCCAGCAGTTTACTTTCGGGGGCAGGCAATCAGCCCCAGCATTTT. This encodes CASSLLSGAGNQPQHF.

The gene calls are TRBV5-6 and TRBJ2-1, with a tentative D call TRBD2 (5 bases). Trimming took off 4 bases at V and 6 bases at J, with 14 bases between the two ends. CDR1 SGHDT and CDR2 YYEEEE come from the germline V gene. The CDR3 spans 14 residues. This CDR3 is CASSPGPEANEQFF. CDR3 sequence (DNA): TGTGCCAGCAGCCCGGGCCCGGAGGCCAATGAGCAGTTCTTC. Together with reference TRBV5-6 and TRBJ2-1, the CDR3 gives the full variable domain: DAGVTQSPTHLIKTRGQQVTLRCSPKSGHDTVSWYQQALGQGPQFIFQYYEEEERQRGNFPDRFSGHQFPNYSSELNVNALLLGDSALYLCASSPGPEANEQFFGPGTRLTVL.

The chain combines TRBV5-6 with TRBJ1-4; D may be TRBD1 (5 bases). The CDR3 is 15 amino acids. With 1 base removed from V and 7 bases from J, the gap between germline ends came to 14 bases. Per the germline V gene, CDR1 is SGHDT and CDR2 is YYEEEE. CDR3 amino acids: CASSLFGGAGEKLFF. The CDR3 DNA follows: TGTGCCAGCAGCTTGTTCGGGGGAGCAGGTGAAAAACTGTTTTTT.

A single count supports this clone. V gene TRBV5-1 combines with J gene TRBJ2-7; D is possibly TRBD1 (6 bases). CDR1 is SGHRS, CDR2 YFSETQ, per germline. V was clipped by 5 bases and J by 0 bases, with 12 bases between them. The CDR3 extends over 14 amino acids. This chain's CDR3 is CASRVGTSSYEQYF. Here the CDR3 DNA reads TGCGCCAGCAGAGTGGGGACAAGCTCCTACGAGCAGTACTTC.

The J gene is TRBJ1-1, the V gene TRBV28, with D possibly being TRBD1 (6 bases). The germline CDR1 and CDR2 sequences are MDHEN and SYDVKM. V lost 5 bases to trimming and J lost 1 base, with 17 bases between them. This CDR3 has 16 amino acids. The CDR3: CASSPTLGAANTEAFF. The CDR3, as DNA: TGTGCCAGCAGTCCAACCTTGGGGGCGGCGAACACTGAAGCTTTCTTT.

This clone was seen more than once but under ten times. The CDR3 bases are TGTGCCAGCAGCAGGACAGGGCCCTACGAGCAGTACTTC. It is translated as CASSRTGPYEQYF. The chain links TRBV6-5 to TRBJ2-7, with TRBD1 identical over 8 bases. Trimming took 6 bases from V and 2 from J; bases not matched to a gene: 3. Germline CDR1 is MNHEY and CDR2 is SVGAGI. CDR3 length: 13 residues.

This clone was observed a single time. The chain uses TRBV4-1 and TRBJ2-1; the match to TRBD1 covers 7 bases. The trim removed 0 bases at V and 10 bases at J, leaving 9 bases unmatched. The CDR3 contains 15 residues. CDR1 MGHRA and CDR2 YSYEKL come from the germline V gene. In DNA form, the CDR3 reads TGCGCCAGCAGCCAAGAGATCACAGGGGTAGGCGAGCAGTTCTTC. As protein: CASSQEITGVGEQFF.

This clone was recorded only once. The gene calls are TRBV5-6 and TRBJ1-6; a possible D gene is TRBD1 (5 bases). The germline CDR1 and CDR2 sequences are SGHDT and YYEEEE. V lost 2 bases to trimming and J lost 14 bases, with 11 bases between them. This CDR3 spans 12 amino acids. For the CDR3, the DNA is TGTGCCAGCAGCTTCCAGGGACTCACCCTCCACTTT. It codes for CASSFQGLTLHF.

V usage is TRBV4-3 and J usage is TRBJ2-1, with 8 nucleotides matching TRBD2. V lost 0 bases to trimming and J lost 7 bases; unmatched junction nucleotides: 11. CDR1 is LGHNA, CDR2 YSLEER, per germline. There are 17 residues in the CDR3. CDR3 residues: CASSQDGELRGGNEQFF. In DNA form, the CDR3 reads TGCGCCAGCAGCCAAGATGGGGAACTACGGGGGGGGAATGAGCAGTTCTTC.

J is TRBJ2-7 and V is TRBV9, with TRBD2 identical over 7 bases. Unmatched junction bases numbered 13, after V lost 4 bases and J lost 6 bases. Germline V gene sequence: CDR1 SGDLS, CDR2 YYNGEE. The CDR3 spans 15 residues. As DNA, the CDR3 is TGTGCCAGCAGCCTCTCCGACGGGAGGATGAGCGAGCAGTACTTC. This codes for CASSLSDGRMSEQYF.

This chain links TRBV6-1 with TRBJ2-7; the D is unclear. This CDR3 spans 14 amino acids. With 1 base removed from V and 0 bases from J, the gap between germline ends came to 7 bases. Germline V lookup: CDR1 MNHNS, CDR2 SASEGT. CDR3 in DNA: TGTGCCAGCAGTGAAGTTGACTTCTCCTACGAGCAGTACTTC. Amino acids: CASSEVDFSYEQYF.

This chain links TRBV5-1 with TRBJ1-1; unclear D gene. Trimming took 2 bases from V and 3 from J, leaving 8 bases between them. CDR3 size: 13 residues. Germline V gene data show CDR1 as SGHRS and CDR2 as YFSETQ. The CDR3 DNA is TGCGCCAGCAGCTTCGCCGGGGACACTGAAGCTTTCTTT. This codes for CASSFAGDTEAFF.